This entry features one TCR beta chain sequence. The antigen is not known. These data come from a study of blood T cells in healthy people across ages. Study findings and constraints: Not knowing donor CMV status may have confounded expanded clonotype changes. Whereas aged donors had fewer naive CD4+ cells, long-lived donors had more of them and higher diversity.

Every sample had a minimum of 6 million PBMCs isolated. Through a sample-barcoded 5' primer and a J-beta primer mix, a second PCR was run for 7 to 11 cycles. TCRdb ran MiXCR on the 5' RACE reads and lists one entry per CDR3 protein. The repertoire holds about 750,000 distinct CDR3 sequences, with roughly 50% as singletons. Sequenced material: blood. The sequence was obtained from an older man in good health.

CDR3 coding DNA: TGTGCCAGCAATAGACAGGAGAACACTGAAGCTTTCTTT. It encodes CASNRQENTEAFF. V usage is TRBV2 and J usage is TRBJ1-1; maybe TRBD1 (6 bases). The V end lost 7 bases, the J end lost 1 base, and 10 bases lay between the germline ends. Germline V gene lookup returns CDR1 SNHLY and CDR2 FYNNEI. The CDR3 spans 13 residues. The variable domain in full, with the rest retrieved from reference TRBV2 and TRBJ1-1, is EPEVTQTPSHQVTQMGQEVILRCVPISNHLYFYWYRQILGQKVEFLVSFYNNEISEKSEIFDDQFSVERPDGSNFTLKIRSTKLEDSAMYFCASNRQENTEAFFGQGTRLTVV.